The 11 T cell receptor beta chains below come from one sample, sequenced in a study of early T cells in non-severe SARS-CoV-2 infection. In TCRdb, the 5' RACE reads were re-called with MiXCR into one record per CDR3 protein. The table includes approximately 50,000 distinct CDR3 sequences, 7.7% detected once. Sequencing used whole blood. These receptors came from an adult who was a healthcare worker with PCR-confirmed SARS-CoV-2 infection or an uninfected control (not recorded which).

This clonotype was picked up many times. The chain carries TRBV12-3 or TRBV12-4 and TRBJ2-1; D remains unclear. The CDR3 is 15 residues long. The ends were cut back, 1 base at V and 0 bases at J, with 7 bases in the middle. CDR3 residues: CASSLGQSSYNEQFF. DNA for the CDR3: TGTGCCAGCAGTTTAGGTCAGAGCTCCTACAATGAGCAGTTCTTC.

Many counts were recorded for this clonotype. This rearrangement joins TRBV20-1 to TRBJ2-1; TRBD1 matches 9 bases. The germline gives CDR1 DFQATT, CDR2 SNEGSKA (reference sequence). CDR3 length: 14 amino acids. The J segment lost 7 bases and the V segment lost 5 bases, leaving 9 bases of the junction unmatched. CDR3 amino acids: CSADFGQGKNEQFF. The CDR3, as DNA: TGCAGTGCTGATTTCGGACAGGGGAAAAATGAGCAGTTCTTC.

The V gene is TRBV12-3 or TRBV12-4, the J gene TRBJ2-3; 10 nucleotides match TRBD2. This CDR3 spans 17 amino acids. J lost 0 bases, V lost 4 bases, and 7 bases had no gene match. CDR3 nucleotides: TGTGCCAGCAGTTCACTAGCGGGGAGACCTAGCACAGATACGCAGTATTTT. It encodes CASSSLAGRPSTDTQYF.

This clonotype was recorded at least ten times. The rearrangement uses TRBV3-1 and TRBJ2-1; 8 nucleotides match TRBD2. Germline V gene sequence: CDR1 LGHDT, CDR2 YNNKEL (reference sequence). V shed 0 bases, J shed 5 bases, and the junction held 6 bases outside the gene matches. The CDR3 consists of 16 residues. The CDR3 DNA follows: TGTGCCAGCAGCCAAGACACCGGGGGGGTCAACAATGAGCAGTTCTTC. Translation: CASSQDTGGVNNEQFF.

This clonotype was detected ten times or more. The chain recombines TRBV12-2 with TRBJ2-7; the table's D call, TRBD1, was not checked against the DNA. TRBV12-2 is labeled a pseudogene. This CDR3 region has 14 residues. CDR3 loop: CASRFCPETYEQYF. The CDR3 DNA sequence: TGTGCAAGTCGCTTTTGTCCCGAAACCTACGAGCAGTACTTC.

The chain has TRBV28 and TRBJ2-7; either TRBD1 or TRBD2 may fit D (5 bases each). The CDR3 is 14 amino acids. The germline CDR1 and CDR2 sequences are MDHEN and SYDVKM. Trimming took 1 base from V and 7 from J, leaving 14 bases between them. The CDR3 DNA reads TGTGCCAGCAGTTTATCTCGGGGCCCCACGGAGCAGTACTTC. Translating it yields CASSLSRGPTEQYF.

The genes are TRBV7-4 and TRBJ1-5, with TRBD1 as a possible D gene (5 bases). This CDR3 is 15 amino acids long. Trimming cost V 2 bases and J 3 bases, with 11 bases left between them. The germline gives CDR1 SGHVT, CDR2 SQSDAQ. CDR3 sequence: CASSLRQNPNQPQHF. The CDR3 DNA reads as TGTGCCAGCAGCTTACGACAGAACCCCAATCAGCCCCAGCATTTT.

This clonotype was observed at least ten times. CDR3 region: CSASRTFNSYEQYF. The CDR3 nucleotides are TGCAGTGCTAGCAGGACCTTCAACTCCTACGAGCAGTACTTC. The V call is TRBV20-1, the J call TRBJ2-7; D gene unclear. There are 14 residues in the CDR3. Trimming took 3 bases from V and 0 from J, leaving 12 bases between them. Germline values: CDR1 DFQATT, CDR2 SNEGSKA (reference sequence).

This clonotype came up many times. V and J are TRBV7-9 and TRBJ2-7; possibly TRBD2 for D (6 bases). The CDR3 spans 12 residues. The V and J ends lost 0 bases and 9 bases respectively, with 9 bases between them. Per germline, CDR1 SEHNR and CDR2 FQNEAQ (reference sequence). CDR3 residues: CASSLAQGGQYF. The CDR3 DNA reads as TGTGCCAGCAGCTTAGCTCAGGGAGGGCAGTACTTC.

This clonotype was counted between two and nine times. The chain joins TRBV11-2 to TRBJ2-5, with 8 bases matching TRBD2. The germline CDR1 and CDR2 sequences are SGHAT and FQNNGV. The CDR3 covers 15 residues. Trimming cost V 2 bases and J 2 bases; bases outside gene matches: 4. In nucleotides, the CDR3 is TGTGCCAGCAGCTTATTAGCGGGGTTTCAAGAGACCCAGTACTTC. It is translated as CASSLLAGFQETQYF.

This clonotype was found many times. The rearrangement links TRBV30 to TRBJ1-4; D is unresolved. The CDR3 length is 13 residues. V gave up 5 bases and J gave up 8 bases, with 15 bases separating them. Germline V lookup: CDR1 GTSNPN, CDR2 SVGIG (reference sequence). The CDR3 sequence: CAWSRGSREKLFF. Written as DNA, the CDR3 is TGTGCCTGGTCCCGAGGGAGTAGGGAAAAACTGTTTTTT.